Sequencing of this TCR beta chain was carried out in a study of regulatory T cells in long-lasting Graves disease. Combining iRepertoire HTBI primers with Arm-PCR of CDR3 regions, the authors built TCR beta libraries. TCRdb redid the calling of the multiplex PCR reads with MiXCR, one entry per CDR3 protein. The sample consists of approximately 480,000 distinct CDR3 sequences, around 15% of them appearing once. Noted time point: newly diagnosed GD, antithyroid drugs for less than 3 months. The TCR library was made from RNA extracted from PBMCs. Notes on this clonotype: Its ends do not fully match the called genes, so a read error is possible.

The CDR3 is 16 amino acids. Germline V gene data show CDR1 as SGHRS and CDR2 as YFSETQ. A further study also used this sample, focusing on T cells in Graves' hyperthyroidism and ophthalmopathy. Turning to that study: Graves' hyperthyroidism was deemed stable given no ophthalmopathy progression within 18 months. The HTBI primer set served for first-round RT-PCR of the TCR CDR3. Within blood appeared most thyroid clonotypes that had expanded above 0.001.

The chain joins TRBV5-1 to TRBJ1-2; 10 nucleotides match TRBD1. This specimen was peripheral blood mononuclear cells (PBMCs), taken at new diagnosis, from a patient treated with antithyroid drugs. The clonotype originates from a man in his forties or fifties with Graves disease. In nucleotides, the CDR3 is TGCGCCAGCAGCCACGCGACAGGGGGCGAGACCTATGGCTACGCCTTC. This codes for CASSHATGGETYGYAF.